These T cell receptor beta chains were read from a single sample in a study of monozygotic twins with inflammatory bowel disease. TCRdb reprocessed the 5' RACE reads; each CDR3 protein has one entry and no DNA is given. This repertoire comprises about 300,000 distinct CDR3 sequences; its ten largest clones make up 5.6%. The sample was blood. These TCRs come from a human donor with ulcerative colitis or Crohn's disease, or a healthy co-twin of an affected twin (not recorded which). Each CDR3 is given with its conserved first and last residue. The order of the fields is J gene, CDR3 length, V gene, CDR3 protein.

j_gene: TRBJ1-1; len: 13; v_gene: TRBV25-1; CDR3aa: CASSEYITGEAFF
j_gene: TRBJ2-1; len: 15; v_gene: TRBV20-1; CDR3aa: CSAPQGTSGSGRQFF
j_gene: TRBJ1-1; len: 13; v_gene: TRBV11-2; CDR3aa: CASSLERGTEAFF
j_gene: TRBJ1-5; len: 15; v_gene: TRBV7-8; CDR3aa: CASSLGRGQYQPQHF
j_gene: TRBJ1-1; len: 13; v_gene: TRBV18; CDR3aa: CASSPDGQIEAFF
j_gene: TRBJ1-2; len: 16; v_gene: TRBV20-1; CDR3aa: CSARDRTRGRGYGYTF
j_gene: TRBJ1-1; len: 14; v_gene: TRBV19; CDR3aa: CASSTRTWGTEAFF
j_gene: TRBJ2-3; len: 16; v_gene: TRBV5-1; CDR3aa: CASSLSGTSGADTQYF
j_gene: TRBJ1-1; len: 15; v_gene: TRBV18; CDR3aa: CASSPERGVHTEAFF
j_gene: TRBJ2-5; len: 14; v_gene: TRBV27; CDR3aa: CASSSQTGSKTQYF
j_gene: TRBJ2-4; len: 15; v_gene: TRBV6-1; CDR3aa: CASNSIQGGKNIQYF
j_gene: TRBJ2-1; len: 15; v_gene: TRBV6-2/TRBV6-3; CDR3aa: CASSYRGQGYNEQFF
j_gene: TRBJ2-7; len: 13; v_gene: TRBV5-1; CDR3aa: CASSSLDTLEQYF
j_gene: TRBJ2-5; len: 14; v_gene: TRBV5-1; CDR3aa: CASSSYTSVETQYF
j_gene: TRBJ1-3; len: 14; v_gene: TRBV10-3; CDR3aa: CAIRGQFSGNTIYF
j_gene: TRBJ1-5; len: 14; v_gene: TRBV20-1; CDR3aa: CSARDQTFGQPQHF
j_gene: TRBJ2-3; len: 15; v_gene: TRBV7-6; CDR3aa: CASSGTRRCTDTQYF
j_gene: TRBJ2-7; len: 14; v_gene: TRBV12-3/TRBV12-4; CDR3aa: CASSTWTSGGEQYF
j_gene: TRBJ2-1; len: 13; v_gene: TRBV7-2; CDR3aa: CASSQVTTNEQFF
j_gene: TRBJ1-4; len: 16; v_gene: TRBV7-2; CDR3aa: CASSTHAWDRSEKLFF
j_gene: TRBJ2-1; len: 16; v_gene: TRBV28; CDR3aa: CASSLSGQGAYNEQFF
j_gene: TRBJ2-1; len: 14; v_gene: TRBV14; CDR3aa: CASSPVRDYNEQFF
j_gene: TRBJ2-3; len: 16; v_gene: TRBV11-2; CDR3aa: CASSQAWDSSTDTQYF
j_gene: TRBJ2-3; len: 12; v_gene: TRBV7-2; CDR3aa: CASSSIRDTQYF
j_gene: TRBJ2-1; len: 16; v_gene: TRBV11-2; CDR3aa: CASSLRTGVAYNEQFF
j_gene: TRBJ2-7; len: 15; v_gene: TRBV5-6; CDR3aa: CASSLRSGHRYEQYF
j_gene: TRBJ2-7; len: 14; v_gene: TRBV2; CDR3aa: CASSGEGFGYEQYF
j_gene: TRBJ1-1; len: 11; v_gene: TRBV27; CDR3aa: CASRTIGRAFF
j_gene: TRBJ1-2; len: 13; v_gene: TRBV5-4; CDR3aa: CASRPTGVGGYTF
j_gene: TRBJ1-5; len: 15; v_gene: TRBV6-2/TRBV6-3; CDR3aa: CASRSRGLGNQPQHF
j_gene: TRBJ1-1; len: 13; v_gene: TRBV20-1; CDR3aa: CSGAWTVNTEAFF
j_gene: TRBJ1-1; len: 17; v_gene: TRBV19; CDR3aa: CASTNLSPGAGSTEAFF
j_gene: TRBJ1-3; len: 17; v_gene: TRBV28; CDR3aa: CASSQLRQAFSGNTIYF
j_gene: TRBJ2-3; len: 15; v_gene: TRBV2; CDR3aa: CASSRLADPIDTQYF
j_gene: TRBJ2-2; len: 16; v_gene: TRBV20-1; CDR3aa: CSAKSGGRAGTGELFF
j_gene: TRBJ2-3; len: 14; v_gene: TRBV6-2/TRBV6-3; CDR3aa: CASSYGHNTDTQYF
j_gene: TRBJ2-1; len: 14; v_gene: TRBV6-4; CDR3aa: CASSDSKGTTSQFF
j_gene: TRBJ2-1; len: 15; v_gene: TRBV28; CDR3aa: CASNLVGTRTNEQFF
j_gene: TRBJ2-7; len: 14; v_gene: TRBV20-1; CDR3aa: CSAPRGGRSYEQYF